The 19 T cell receptor beta chains below were found in one sample sequenced in a study of monozygotic twins with inflammatory bowel disease. TCRdb reprocessed the 5' RACE reads; each CDR3 protein has one entry and no DNA is given. Its listing shows 300,000 to 350,000 distinct CDR3 sequences. Source material: blood. The source of these receptors is a human donor with ulcerative colitis or Crohn's disease, or a healthy co-twin of an affected twin (not recorded which).

The rearrangement links TRBV20-1 to TRBJ2-7; TCRdb reports TRBD1, a call that lacks DNA to check it against. The CDR3 is made up of 11 amino acids. Germline V CDR1 and CDR2: DFQATT, SNEGSKA (reference sequence). The CDR3 loop is CSATGAYEQYF.

The V and J genes are TRBV30 and TRBJ2-1; lacking DNA, the TRBD2 call made by TCRdb goes unchecked. The germline V gene has CDR1 GTSNPN and CDR2 SVGIG (reference sequence). This CDR3 spans 15 amino acids. The CDR3 loop is CAWSHGRAPYNEQFF. The full variable domain, with the rest looked up from reference TRBV30 and TRBJ2-1, is SQTIHQWPATLVQPVGSPLSLECTVEGTSNPNLYWYRQAAGRGLQLLFYSVGIGQISSEVPQNLSASRPQDRQFILSSKKLLLSDSGFYLCAWSHGRAPYNEQFFGPGTRLTVL.

This chain uses TRBV4-3 with TRBJ1-6. CDR1 LGHNA and CDR2 YSLEER come from the germline V gene. The CDR3 spans 14 residues. The chain's CDR3 is CASSQESINSPLHF.

J is TRBJ2-1 and V is TRBV5-4; there is no DNA to check the TCRdb D call of TRBD2. From germline, CDR1 is SGHNT and CDR2 YYREEE (reference sequence). The CDR3 runs to 18 residues. CDR3: CASSFFPDRTSTNNEQFF.

This chain links TRBV7-9 with TRBJ2-5; TCRdb lists TRBD2, though no DNA is available to test this call. Germline V CDR1 and CDR2: SEHNR, FQNEAQ (reference sequence). This CDR3 has 17 residues. The CDR3 region is CASSAERGGLLQETQYF.

The CDR3 region is CASSSQGPAEAFF. The J gene is TRBJ1-1, the V gene TRBV6-6; TCRdb indicates TRBD1, and absent DNA this call remains unverified. Per germline, CDR1 MNHNY and CDR2 SVGAGI (reference sequence). The CDR3 is made up of 13 amino acids.

The chain couples TRBV20-1 to TRBJ1-5; TCRdb gives TRBD1 as the D gene, but with no DNA this cannot be confirmed. The CDR3 has 16 residues. Germline V gives CDR1 DFQATT, CDR2 SNEGSKA (reference sequence). CDR3 amino acids: CSASAGGIYSNQPQHF.

V and J are TRBV12-3 or TRBV12-4 and TRBJ1-1; TCRdb designates TRBD1, a call that cannot be tested without DNA. CDR3 size: 15 residues. CDR3 residues: CASSLPGQGTTEAFF.

The CDR3 reads CASSPPTYTDTQYF. The chain carries TRBV7-8 and TRBJ2-3; TCRdb's D call of TRBD1 is untestable without DNA. The CDR3 totals 14 residues. The germline V gene encodes CDR1 SGHVS and CDR2 FQNEAQ.

CDR3 amino acids: CASRRESGPRFF. The chain has TRBV27 and TRBJ2-1; TCRdb picks TRBD1, but there is no DNA to check that call. The CDR3 is 12 residues long. The germline CDR1 and CDR2 sequences are MNHEY and SMNVEV (reference sequence).

The chain is built from TRBV7-2 and TRBJ2-5; TCRdb calls TRBD1, which cannot be checked without DNA. Germline loops: CDR1 SGHTA, CDR2 FQGNSA. This CDR3 contains 15 residues. The CDR3 spells CASRRGTGTQKTQYF.

CDR3 protein: CASSPTPLLAASYNEQFF. The rearrangement links TRBV27 to TRBJ2-1; TCRdb indicates TRBD2, and absent DNA this call remains unverified. CDR1 is MNHEY and CDR2 is SMNVEV in the germline V gene (reference sequence). CDR3 length: 18 amino acids.

The V gene is TRBV12-3 or TRBV12-4, the J gene TRBJ2-5. This CDR3 spans 14 amino acids. CDR3 residues: CASSFHAGGETQYF.

The chain joins TRBV18 to TRBJ1-2; absent DNA, TCRdb's TRBD1 call cannot be checked. The V gene's germline CDR1 is KGHSH and CDR2 LQKENI. This CDR3 is built from 14 residues. CDR3 residues: CASSTGGRNYGYTF.

V is TRBV5-1 and J is TRBJ2-2; TCRdb picks TRBD2, but there is no DNA to check that call. The CDR3 has 16 amino acids. The germline CDR1 and CDR2 sequences are SGHRS and YFSETQ. This chain's CDR3 is CASSSGLAGLTGELFF.

V gene TRBV28 combines with J gene TRBJ2-7; the D gene TCRdb calls, TRBD1, cannot be checked with no DNA. Germline V gene lookup returns CDR1 MDHEN and CDR2 SYDVKM. This CDR3 contains 14 residues. This CDR3 is CASSPPGQSYEQYF.

The rearrangement links TRBV5-4 to TRBJ1-1; there is no DNA to check the TCRdb D call of TRBD1. Germline assignment: CDR1 SGHNT and CDR2 YYREEE (reference sequence). The CDR3 runs to 12 residues. The CDR3 sequence: CASRGGGPEAFF.

The V gene is TRBV19, the J gene TRBJ2-7. Per the germline V gene, CDR1 is LNHDA and CDR2 is SQIVND (reference sequence). The CDR3 totals 13 residues. CDR3 protein: CARERPINYEQYF.

The chain uses TRBV19 and TRBJ2-3. The CDR3 is 12 residues long. Germline CDR1 is LNHDA and CDR2 is SQIVND (reference sequence). This CDR3 reads CASSNLGNTQYF. The full variable domain, its missing parts supplied by reference TRBV19 and TRBJ2-3, is DGGITQSPKYLFRKEGQNVTLSCEQNLNHDAMYWYRQDPGQGLRLIYYSQIVNDFQKGDIAEGYSVSREKKESFPLTVTSAQKNPTAFYLCASSNLGNTQYFGPGTRLTVL.